This entry lists 32 T cell receptor beta chains sequenced from one sample in a study of control samples from healthy donors and cancer patients. Produced via immunoSEQ multiplex PCR; TCRdb's table is partial and in-frame only. The sample has tens of thousands of clones; roughly 90% are singletons. The sample comprised PBMCs. The receptors stem from a woman in her forties or fifties with colorectal cancer.

This clone was counted a single time. This chain joins TRBV6-2 or TRBV6-3 and TRBJ2-4; 10 nucleotides match TRBD1. Germline CDR1 MNHEY, CDR2 SVGEGT. The CDR3 loop spans 15 amino acids. Trimming at V came to 6 bases and at J to 5 bases, leaving 7 bases not matched to a gene. The CDR3, as DNA: TGTGCCAGCAGCCTCGGACAGGGGGTTCAAAACATTCAGTACTTC. Translating it yields CASSLGQGVQNIQYF.

The chain carries TRBV10-3 and TRBJ1-5, with D uncertain. CDR1 and CDR2 (germline): ENHRY, SYGVKD. The CDR3 is made up of 13 amino acids. Trimming took off 3 bases at V and 1 base at J, with 4 bases between the two ends. CDR3 DNA: TGTGCCATCAGTGAAAGAAGCAATCAGCCCCAGCATTTT. Its protein product is CAISERSNQPQHF.

The chain carries TRBV6-1 and TRBJ1-1; TRBD1 is a possible D gene (5 bases). Germline loops: CDR1 MNHNS, CDR2 SASEGT. V lost 0 bases and J 0 bases, leaving 11 bases between the germline ends. CDR3 length: 16 amino acids. The CDR3 coding sequence is TGTGCCAGCAGTGAAGCTAAGGGGTCCATGAACACTGAAGCTTTCTTT. Translation: CASSEAKGSMNTEAFF.

J is TRBJ2-7 and V is TRBV12-5, with TRBD2 as a possible D gene (7 bases). Per germline, CDR1 LGHNT and CDR2 FRNRAP. The CDR3 runs 19 residues. V was pared by 0 bases and J by 1 base, with 22 bases between. CDR3 bases: TGTGCTAGTGGTTTGGTAGTGTTGGGGGGGACTCAGGGGTCCTACGAGCAGTACGTC. This translates into CASGLVVLGGTQGSYEQYV.

The chain couples TRBV9 to TRBJ2-1, with 8 bases aligning to TRBD2. The CDR3 sequence is 15 residues long. V dropped 4 bases and J dropped 2; count of bases not matched to a gene: 5. CDR1 and CDR2 (germline): SGDLS, YYNGEE. CDR3: CASSSRGGPYNEQFF. The CDR3 region has the DNA TGTGCCAGCAGCTCCCGCGGGGGGCCCTACAATGAGCAGTTCTTC.

The chain joins TRBV28 to TRBJ2-7; 7 bases align to TRBD2. V was pared by 3 bases and J by 6 bases, with 2 bases of the junction left unmatched. This CDR3 is built from 12 residues. CDR1 MDHEN and CDR2 SYDVKM come from the germline V gene. CDR3 bases: TGTGCCAGCAGTTTCCCGGGGGGCGAGCAGTACGTC. As protein: CASSFPGGEQYV.

Only a few counts were recorded for this clone. The genes are TRBV7-3 and TRBJ2-2; D may match TRBD1 or TRBD2 (5 bases each). The V gene's germline CDR1 is SGHTA and CDR2 FQGTGA. The CDR3 is 15 residues long. The V end was cut by 6 bases, the J end by 4 bases, with 15 bases between. The CDR3, as DNA: TGTGCCAGCAGTACGGGGCCCCCTGGCACCGGGGAGCTGTTTTTT. Translated: CASSTGPPGTGELFF.

The chain has TRBV5-6 and TRBJ2-1; D may be TRBD2 (5 bases). Trimming stripped 1 base from V and 4 bases from J, with 6 bases between. The CDR3 totals 13 residues. Germline assignment: CDR1 SGHDT and CDR2 YYEEEE. In nucleotides, the CDR3 is TGTGCCAGCAGCTTGAGGACTTACAATGAGCAGTTCTTC. Translation: CASSLRTYNEQFF.

The V gene is TRBV29-1, the J gene TRBJ2-2; the D is unclear. V was trimmed by 5 bases and J by 6 bases, leaving 10 bases between them. The CDR3 spans 12 residues. CDR1 SQVTM and CDR2 ANQGSEA come from the germline V gene. CDR3 in DNA: TGCAGCGTTACGACCCAGGCCGGGGAGCTGTTTTTT. Its translation: CSVTTQAGELFF.

V is TRBV5-6 and J is TRBJ1-6, with TRBD1 matching over 7 bases. The CDR3 covers 14 residues. Per germline, CDR1 SGHDT and CDR2 YYEEEE. Trimming at V came to 4 bases and at J to 10 bases, leaving 8 bases not matched to a gene. Written as DNA, the CDR3 is TGTGCCAGCAGCCCCGGAGGGGGCGTATCACCCCTCCACTTT. This encodes CASSPGGGVSPLHF.

DNA for the CDR3: TGTGCCTGGAGTCCTTCTCGGAATGAGCAGTTCTTC. Its translation is CAWSPSRNEQFF. The gene calls are TRBV30 and TRBJ2-1; no firm D call. Germline V lookup: CDR1 GTSNPN, CDR2 SVGIG (reference sequence). The V gene lost 2 bases and the J gene lost 7 bases, with 9 bases spanning the gap. The CDR3 length is 12 residues.

This chain uses TRBV7-9 with TRBJ1-1; possible D gene TRBD1, 5 bases. Germline V CDR1 and CDR2: SEHNR, FQNEAQ (reference sequence). Trimming cost V 1 base and J 5 bases, with 14 bases left between them. CDR3 length: 15 residues. The CDR3 region is CASSLGQLGTTEAFF. As DNA, the CDR3 is TGTGCCAGCAGCTTAGGACAGTTGGGAACTACTGAAGCTTTCTTT.

V is TRBV23-1 and J is TRBJ2-7; D is unresolved. TRBV23-1 is treated as an ORF (open reading frame) with a function not yet certain. This CDR3 is 13 amino acids long. V gave up 2 bases and J gave up 4 bases, with 9 bases separating them. CDR3 DNA sequence: TGCGCCAGCAGTCAACAACACATTTACGAGCAGTACGTC. This translates into CASSQQHIYEQYV.

The chain joins TRBV12-3 or TRBV12-4 to TRBJ1-3; tentative D call: TRBD1 (5 bases). The V end was cut by 4 bases, the J end by 5 bases, with 9 bases between. The CDR3 has 13 amino acids. The chain's CDR3 is CASSSTERNTIYF. CDR3 DNA: TGTGCCAGCAGTTCGACAGAGCGAAACACCATATATTTT.

The chain employs TRBV4-2 and TRBJ1-2; 8 nucleotides agree with TRBD1. CDR1 is LGHNA and CDR2 is YNFKEQ in the germline V gene. The CDR3 is made up of 14 amino acids. V lost 6 bases to trimming and J lost 6 bases; unmatched junction nucleotides: 9. CDR3 in amino acids: CASSLKQGDHGYTF. The CDR3, as DNA: TGTGCCAGCAGTCTCAAACAGGGGGATCATGGCTACACCTTC.

This chain uses TRBV2 with TRBJ1-2, with D unresolved. Germline V gene lookup returns CDR1 SNHLY and CDR2 FYNNEI. The V and J ends lost 8 bases and 3 bases respectively, with 13 bases between them. The CDR3 spans 13 residues. The CDR3 region is CASLQEIDYGYTF. As DNA, the CDR3 is TGTGCCAGCCTGCAGGAAATAGACTATGGCTACACCTTC.

V and J are TRBV5-1 and TRBJ2-1; D not resolved. V was cut by 0 bases and J by 7 bases, with 11 bases left in between. The CDR3 extends over 14 amino acids. The germline V gene encodes CDR1 SGHRS and CDR2 YFSETQ. In DNA form, the CDR3 reads TGCGCCAGCAGCTTGGAGAGCCCTAGGAATGAGCAGTTCTTC. It specifies CASSLESPRNEQFF.

J is TRBJ1-1 and V is TRBV30; D not resolved. V lost 5 bases and J lost 0, with 10 bases in between. Per the germline V gene, CDR1 is GTSNPN and CDR2 is SVGIG (reference sequence). The CDR3 is made up of 13 amino acids. The CDR3 DNA reads as TGTGCCTGGGAGGACGTATTGAACACTGAAGCTTTCTTT. It codes for CAWEDVLNTEAFF.

V is TRBV4-1 and J is TRBJ2-1; 9 bases align to TRBD1. The germline V gene encodes CDR1 MGHRA and CDR2 YSYEKL. V lost 4 bases to trimming and J lost 10 bases; unmatched junction nucleotides: 8. The CDR3 has 14 amino acids. This CDR3 is CASSRGTGIGEQFF. In DNA form, the CDR3 reads TGCGCCAGCAGCCGGGGGACAGGGATCGGGGAGCAGTTCTTC.

This clone was observed a single time. The chain recombines TRBV25-1 with TRBJ2-5; 9 bases are shared with TRBD2. V lost 6 bases to trimming and J lost 5 bases; unmatched junction nucleotides: 4. This CDR3 is 13 amino acids long. The germline V gene has CDR1 MGHDK and CDR2 SYGVNS. In DNA form, the CDR3 reads TGTGCCAGCAGACTAGCGGGCCGGGAGACCCAGTACTTC. Its translation is CASRLAGRETQYF.

This sequence joins TRBV5-5 and TRBJ2-7; D is possibly TRBD2 (6 bases). The CDR3 consists of 12 residues. The germline V gene encodes CDR1 SGHKS and CDR2 YYEKEE (reference sequence). Trimming removed 0 bases at V and 7 bases at J, with 8 bases between. For the CDR3, the DNA is TGTGCCAGCAGCTTGGTGGGGGGTGAGCAGTACGTC. Translated, it gives CASSLVGGEQYV.

The genes are TRBV28 and TRBJ2-2; D remains ambiguous. The CDR3 sequence is 15 residues long. Per the germline V gene, CDR1 is MDHEN and CDR2 is SYDVKM. V was cut by 3 bases and J by 2 bases, with 10 bases left in between. CDR3 residues: CASSFPRRNTGELFF. In DNA form, the CDR3 reads TGTGCCAGCAGTTTCCCGCGGAGAAACACCGGGGAGCTGTTTTTT.

The gene calls are TRBV6-1 and TRBJ1-2; 7 nucleotides agree with TRBD1. V lost 3 bases to trimming and J lost 1 base; unmatched junction nucleotides: 14. The CDR3 runs 18 residues. CDR1 is MNHNS and CDR2 is SASEGT in the germline V gene. As DNA, the CDR3 is TGTGCCAGCAGTGAGAAGTCCTTGGGACAGACAATTAACTATGGCTACACCTTC. It codes for CASSEKSLGQTINYGYTF.

This clone was seen more than once but under ten times. V and J are TRBV7-9 and TRBJ2-7; no clear D gene. This CDR3 contains 14 residues. The germline CDR1 and CDR2 sequences are SEHNR and FQNEAQ (reference sequence). V lost 5 bases and J 7 bases, leaving 18 bases between the germline ends. CDR3 in amino acids: CASSKNPLATEQYV. DNA of the CDR3: TGTGCCAGCAGCAAAAACCCCCTGGCGACAGAGCAGTACGTC.

CDR3 region: CASSLGQGYEQFF. The CDR3 nucleotides are TGTGCCAGCAGCTTGGGACAGGGCTATGAGCAGTTCTTC. The genes are TRBV5-4 and TRBJ2-1, with TRBD1 matching over 7 bases. Trimming cost V 0 bases and J 8 bases; bases outside gene matches: 2. This CDR3 has 13 amino acids. Germline assignment: CDR1 SGHNT and CDR2 YYREEE (reference sequence).

The rearrangement uses TRBV5-5 and TRBJ2-7; 8 nucleotides agree with TRBD1. Germline V lookup: CDR1 SGHKS, CDR2 YYEKEE (reference sequence). Germline trimming cut 3 bases from V and 3 bases from J; bases unmatched to any gene: 8. The CDR3 contains 15 residues. The CDR3 DNA reads TGTGCCAGCAGCTCCCTTTCTGGACAGGGCTACGAGCAGTACGTC. Amino acid sequence: CASSSLSGQGYEQYV.

Written as DNA, the CDR3 is TGTGCCAGCAGGGGACAGGGTGATTCACCCCTCCACTTT. Translation gives CASRGQGDSPLHF. This rearrangement joins TRBV2 to TRBJ1-6; TRBD1 agrees at 9 bases. CDR1 and CDR2 (germline): SNHLY, FYNNEI. This CDR3 is 13 amino acids long. Trimming took 6 bases from V and 8 from J; bases not matched to a gene: 2.

The chain combines TRBV2 with TRBJ2-3; TRBD2 aligns across 9 bases. The CDR3 has 15 amino acids. The V gene's germline CDR1 is SNHLY and CDR2 FYNNEI. V was pared by 6 bases and J by 6 bases, with 10 bases of the junction left unmatched. CDR3 region: CASSGFSGGGDTQYF. CDR3 bases: TGTGCCAGCAGCGGATTTAGCGGGGGAGGGGATACGCAGTATTTT.

This clone was seen a handful of times. The rearrangement joins TRBV10-3 to TRBJ1-2; 9 bases are a match to TRBD1. V gave up 4 bases and J gave up 5 bases; unmatched junction bases: 5. CDR1 is ENHRY, CDR2 SYGVKD, per germline. The CDR3 has 14 residues. DNA of the CDR3: TGTGCCATCAGTGGGGGGACAGGGCAGTATGGCTACACCTTC. Its translation: CAISGGTGQYGYTF.

The J gene is TRBJ2-2, the V gene TRBV7-2; tentative D call: TRBD1 (5 bases). The CDR3 totals 14 residues. CDR1 and CDR2 (germline): SGHTA, FQGNSA. The V end lost 5 bases, the J end lost 8 bases, and 15 bases lay between the germline ends. The CDR3 region has the DNA TGTGCCAGCAGCCCAAGACAGATTGAGGGGGAGCTGTTTTTT. Translated, it gives CASSPRQIEGELFF.

The CDR3 DNA reads TGCGCCAGCAGCTTGGCCGGAGGGTACGCAGATACGCAGTATTTT. Translated, it gives CASSLAGGYADTQYF. The chain is built from TRBV5-1 and TRBJ2-3, with a tentative D call TRBD2 (6 bases). This CDR3 is built from 15 residues. The ends were cut back, 0 bases at V and 4 bases at J, with 12 bases in the middle. Germline V gene data show CDR1 as SGHRS and CDR2 as YFSETQ.

The rearrangement joins TRBV5-4 to TRBJ1-2; a possible D gene is TRBD1 (5 bases). V was trimmed by 2 bases and J by 4 bases, leaving 9 bases between them. The CDR3 contains 13 residues. Per germline, CDR1 SGHNT and CDR2 YYREEE (reference sequence). For the CDR3, the DNA is TGTGCCAGCAGCTTTGGGGGGAGCTATGGCTACACCTTC. The encoded protein is CASSFGGSYGYTF.